These 4 T cell receptor beta chains were all obtained from the same sample, sequenced in a study of CD8+CD57+ T cells in acquired aplastic anemia. Genomic DNA provided the template from which TCR beta VDJ and CDR3 profiles were obtained. TCRdb ran MiXCR on the reads and lists one entry per CDR3 protein. The top ten hold under 60% of the sample, which has about 200,000 distinct CDR3 sequences, more than 55% seen once. Only patients with CD8+CD57+ cell expansion on flow cytometry were chosen for sequencing. The sequencing input was sorted CD4+, CD8+, or CD8+CD57+ T cells (not recorded which) from PBMCs. These receptors came from a human donor with aplastic anemia.

In this sample, this clonotype turned up a few times. The chain carries TRBV19 and TRBJ1-5; the D gene is possibly TRBD1 (6 bases). From germline, CDR1 is LNHDA and CDR2 SQIVND (reference sequence). Trimming stripped 8 bases from V and 4 bases from J, with 12 bases between. The CDR3 is 13 residues long. CDR3 DNA: TGTGCCAGTCACTTAGGGACAAATCAGCCCCAGCATTTT. Residues: CASHLGTNQPQHF. Complete variable domain (other parts from reference TRBV19 and TRBJ1-5): DGGITQSPKYLFRKEGQNVTLSCEQNLNHDAMYWYRQDPGQGLRLIYYSQIVNDFQKGDIAEGYSVSREKKESFPLTVTSAQKNPTAFYLCASHLGTNQPQHFGDGTRLSIL.

Concerning this clonotype itself: One junction end does not reproduce the germline sequence, and a read error may be involved. The rearrangement links TRBV11-3 to TRBJ2-7; maybe TRBD1 (6 bases). This CDR3 spans 13 amino acids. Per the germline V gene, CDR1 is SGHNT and CDR2 is YENEEA. The CDR3 sequence: CASSFGTSYERYF. The CDR3 region has the DNA TGTGCCAGCAGCTTTGGGACAAGCTACGAGCGGTACTTC.

V is TRBV20-1 and J is TRBJ2-7; D is perhaps TRBD2 (7 bases). Trimming cost V 5 bases and J 6 bases, with 17 bases left between them. This CDR3 has 13 residues. Germline CDR1 reads DFQATT; CDR2 reads SNEGSKA (reference sequence). DNA of the CDR3: TGCAGTGCTGGGATACCTGGGGGGGCCGAGCAGTACTTC. Translation gives CSAGIPGGAEQYF.

About this clonotype: At one end, the junction sequence differs from germline, possibly due to a read error. V is TRBV2 and J is TRBJ2-7, with 11 positions matching TRBD1. Germline V gene data show CDR1 as SNHLY and CDR2 as FYNNEI. The CDR3 consists of 15 residues. The CDR3 nucleotides are TGTGCCGGCAGCACAGGGACAGGGGGCTCCTACGAGCAGTACTTC. Amino acid sequence: CAGSTGTGGSYEQYF.